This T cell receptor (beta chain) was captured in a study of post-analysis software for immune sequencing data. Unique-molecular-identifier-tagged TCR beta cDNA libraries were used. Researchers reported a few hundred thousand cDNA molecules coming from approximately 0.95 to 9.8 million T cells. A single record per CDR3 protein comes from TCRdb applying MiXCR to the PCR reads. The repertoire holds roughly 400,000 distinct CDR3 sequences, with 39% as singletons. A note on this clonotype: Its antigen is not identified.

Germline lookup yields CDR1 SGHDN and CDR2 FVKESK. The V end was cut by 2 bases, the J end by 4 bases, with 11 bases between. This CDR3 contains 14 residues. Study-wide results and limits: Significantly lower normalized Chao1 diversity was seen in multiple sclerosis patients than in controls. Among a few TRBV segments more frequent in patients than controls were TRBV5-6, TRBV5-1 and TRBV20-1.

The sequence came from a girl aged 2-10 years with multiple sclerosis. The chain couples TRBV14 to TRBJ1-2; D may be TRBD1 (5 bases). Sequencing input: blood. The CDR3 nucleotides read TGTGCCAGCAGCCAATACCGGGGGGTCTATGGCTACACCTTC. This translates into CASSQYRGVYGYTF.